This TCR beta chain was sequenced in a study of blood T cell dynamics during melanoma immunotherapy (dated by TCRdb to the early 2020s). Some background on the complete study: Patients had metastatic melanoma and received first-line pembrolizumab or nivolumab plus ipilimumab as standard of care in the United Kingdom. Peripheral T cell receptor repertoires of metastatic melanoma patients were profiled before and after one cycle of checkpoint inhibitor therapy to find early correlates of response. The training cohort was made up of consecutive patients, while a further independent group of patients from the same centre was pooled to form an external validation set. Points the paper makes about the study in general: Unlike progressors, patients who went on to achieve disease control showed a bifurcated reorganization of the PBMC repertoire at W3, with either increased clonality or increased diversity. The study was unable to establish whether the T cell clones driving the repertoire changes were melanoma-specific or instead reflected general immune activation. The relatively small sample size was acknowledged as potentially limiting generalization of the results.

The CDR3 measures 13 amino acids from cysteine to phenylalanine. CDR3 DNA is the only sequence kept; it has 39 bases, read in frame from the first base. In the germline V gene, CDR1 corresponds to SNHLY and CDR2 to FYNNEI. V is shortened by 7 bases, J by 1 base, and the region joining them spans 10 bases. Every bulk PBMC sample was loaded with the same fixed amount of about 370 ng of DNA. TCR beta CDR3 sequences were amplified from genomic DNA using the immunoSEQ TCRb Assay kit according to manufacturer instructions. The KAPA Library Quantification Kit for Illumina platforms was used to quantify the pooled libraries by qPCR. Pooled libraries were clustered at roughly 0.55-1.1 pM and sequenced on an Illumina NextSeq 500. Per the original workflow: Analysis of the TCR data relied on immunoSEQ ANALYZER and the R LymphoSeq package. A rearrangement efficiency score was calculated as productive divided by the sum of productive and non-productive CDR3 sequences. Within each patient, timepoints were compared pairwise for clonality, measured with the Gini coefficient, and for diversity, measured with the Renyi index at alpha=1. In LymphoSeq, clonal relatedness was computed with an edit distance of 3 and repertoire similarity was computed with the Bhattacharyya coefficient. Linear discriminant analysis on week-3 changes in clonality and diversity was built with the R MASS and caret packages to classify response. TCRdb mirrors the immuneACCESS table, restricted to in-frame sequences. Some clones are absent from its copies; in checked studies, under half trace to an unresolved V gene, and the reason for the others is unknown. That table furnishes V, J and clone size, whereas the DNA furnished D and trimming. The sample records fewer than 7,500 clones, about 85% of which are singletons. The ten most abundant clones make up 2.5% to 3.5% of the sample.

This specimen's time point label, interpreted: pre-treatment baseline. Blood samples were taken at two points: before treatment (T0) and at week 3 (W3), which came after the first cycle of checkpoint blockade. Except for two patients with rapid clinical progression, response was assessed 12 weeks after the first infusion by RECIST 1.1; disease control meant complete response, partial response or stable disease. Patients with prior systemic cancer treatment, concomitant immunosuppressant therapy or synchronous other active malignancies were excluded. TCR beta was sequenced in both bulk PBMC and plasma cell-free DNA in order to track circulating cells as well as T cell turnover. PBMC were isolated from blood with Lymphoprep and SepMate tubes, followed by red cell lysis. DNA from PBMC and sorted T cell subsets was extracted with QIAamp DNA Blood Mini kits. As regards this clone: What antigen it recognizes has not been identified. Base qualities are not recorded, but no much larger clone differs from it by a single base.

This sequence originates from a human donor with melanoma. The input for sequencing was blood, taken from a patient treated with checkpoint blockade. The rearrangement joined TRBV2 to TRBJ2-5; the D gene assignment is ambiguous. In nucleotide form, the sequence is TGTGCCAGCAACCGAGAACCCCAAGAGACCCAGTACTTC. Its protein is CASNREPQETQYF. Here the CDR3 is joined to the reference TRBV2 and TRBJ2-5 genes, and the full variable domain is: EPEVTQTPSHQVTQMGQEVILRCVPISNHLYFYWYRQILGQKVEFLVSFYNNEISEKSEIFDDQFSVERPDGSNFTLKIRSTKLEDSAMYFCASNREPQETQYFGPGTRLLVL.